This TCR beta chain was identified during a study of blood T cell repertoires in COVID-19. About the study: The United States, Italy and Spain were the sources of the acute and convalescent COVID-19 samples. Sources were T cells, B-cell-depleted T cells, or PBMCs; the material itself was cDNA or gDNA.

In the authors' workflow: Amplification from reference gene primers served as the basis for estimated nucleated cell counts. This table comes from immunoSEQ multiplex PCR, and its TCRdb copy is limited to in-frame clones, with some not included. V and J calls and clone size are copied from that table; D and trimming were computed from the DNA. The repertoire holds roughly 55,000 clones, with roughly four fifths as singletons. J was trimmed by 7 bases and V by 5 bases; bases with no gene match: 6. Germline CDR1 MDHEN, CDR2 SYDVKM. The CDR3 is 14 amino acids. This clonotype was obtained from a woman in her sixties or seventies with acute or convalescent COVID-19. V gene TRBV28 combines with J gene TRBJ1-1, with TRBD1 matching over 11 bases. What was sequenced was peripheral blood. The CDR3 loop reads CASSIFGTGGEAFF. DNA for the CDR3: TGTGCCAGCAGTATCTTCGGGACAGGGGGTGAAGCTTTCTTT.